Listed here is a single T cell receptor (beta chain). Its specificity is not known. These data belong to a study of post-analysis software for immune sequencing data. Looking at the study overall: The disease courses spanned relapsing-remitting, secondary progressive and progressive-relapsing forms of multiple sclerosis.

Carried by the TCR beta cDNA libraries were unique molecular identifiers. TCRdb analysed the PCR reads with MiXCR anew, one entry per CDR3 protein. The sample lists 750,000 to 950,000 distinct CDR3 sequences; about 53% were seen once. CDR1 and CDR2 (germline): DFQATT, SNEGSKA (reference sequence). V was trimmed by 2 bases and J by 7 bases, leaving 15 bases between them. The length of the CDR3 is 14 residues. Regarding the study as a whole: Five TRBV segments were more frequent in patients than controls; TRBV5-6, TRBV5-1 and TRBV20-1 belonged to this group. Comparison with controls showed significantly lower normalized Chao1 diversity in multiple sclerosis patients. Same-batch preparations were strongly co-clustered by F measure.

The chain recombines TRBV20-1 with TRBJ1-5, with D maybe TRBD1 (6 bases). The sequencing input was blood. The sequence was collected from a girl aged 5 to 17 with multiple sclerosis. DNA for the CDR3: TGCAGTGCTAGACCGGGGGGCGGGGGGCAGCCCCAGCATTTT. This codes for CSARPGGGGQPQHF.